This section outlines one T cell receptor (beta chain) sequence together with its context. Antigen specificity is unknown. The data were taken from a study of T cells in tumors after PD-1 blockade. At the level of the study: Prior checkpoint blockade, systemic immunosuppressant use, or anti-cancer therapy within 4 weeks excluded patients. Broader study findings: Some novel exhausted tumor clones appeared in pre-treatment blood, suggesting peripheral recruitment.

Genomic DNA template from tumor biopsies or peripheral blood, roughly 616 ng to 6,004 ng input. Sequencing used immunoSEQ multiplex PCR; TCRdb keeps in-frame clones, though not all of them. The sample consists of some 20,000 clones, around 80% of them appearing once. Trimming left V 5 bases short and J 0 bases short, with 7 bases between. CDR1 is SEHNR, CDR2 FQNEAQ, per germline (reference sequence). There are 14 residues in the CDR3. The specimen comprised PBMCs, sampled before anti-PD-1 treatment. The J gene is TRBJ1-4, the V gene TRBV7-9; D gene unclear. This clonotype was obtained from a human donor with basal cell carcinoma. CDR3 region: CASSAHATNEKLFF. In DNA, the CDR3 is TGTGCCAGCAGCGCACATGCAACTAATGAAAAACTGTTTTTT.